This TCR beta chain was documented in a study of blood T cell repertoires in COVID-19. For the study at large: COVID-19 samples from acute and convalescent phases originated in the United States, Italy and Spain. Sources were T cells, B-cell-depleted T cells, or PBMCs; the material itself was cDNA or gDNA.

This CDR3 has 15 residues. Germline V gene sequence: CDR1 MNHNY, CDR2 SVGAGI (reference sequence). Germline trimming cut 5 bases from V and 7 bases from J; bases unmatched to any gene: 8. Source study methods: The authors estimated nucleated cell counts from reference gene primer amplification. Measured with immunoSEQ multiplex PCR; TCRdb has only the in-frame clones, and not every one. That table is the source of V, J and clone size, and D and trimming were worked out from the DNA. Here the sample spans some 300,000 clones, 86% being singletons. The TCR originated in a woman between 65 and 79 years old with COVID-19, enrolled during active disease. Material: peripheral blood. This sequence joins TRBV6-6 and TRBJ2-1, with 10 bases matching TRBD2. This CDR3 reads CASSGERGGWNEQFF. CDR3 nucleotides: TGTGCCAGCAGTGGGGAGCGGGGGGGATGGAATGAGCAGTTCTTC.